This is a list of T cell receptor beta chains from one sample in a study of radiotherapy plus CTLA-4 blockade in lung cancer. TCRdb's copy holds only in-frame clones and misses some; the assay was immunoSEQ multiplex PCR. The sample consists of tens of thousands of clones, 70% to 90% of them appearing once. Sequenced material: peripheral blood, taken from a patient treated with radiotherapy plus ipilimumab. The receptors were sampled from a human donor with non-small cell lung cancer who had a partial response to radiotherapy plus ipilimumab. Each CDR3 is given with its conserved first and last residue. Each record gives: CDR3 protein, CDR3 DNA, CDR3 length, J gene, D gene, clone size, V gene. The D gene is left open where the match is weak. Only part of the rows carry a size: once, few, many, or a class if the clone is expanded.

cdr3_aa: CASSLLTSGSSTDTQYF
cdr3_nt: TGCGCCAGCAGCTTGTTAACTAGCGGGAGTAGCACAGATACGCAGTATTTT
cdr3_length: 17
j_call: TRBJ2-3
d_call: TRBD2
clone_size: .
v_call: TRBV5-1

cdr3_aa: CASSEGTTINEQFF
cdr3_nt: TGTGCCAGCAGCGAGGGAACTACTATCAATGAGCAGTTCTTC
cdr3_length: 14
j_call: TRBJ2-1
d_call: .
clone_size: .
v_call: TRBV5-8

cdr3_aa: CASTGTGGNQPQHF
cdr3_nt: TGTGCCAGTACCGGGACAGGGGGAAATCAGCCCCAGCATTTT
cdr3_length: 14
j_call: TRBJ1-5
d_call: TRBD1
clone_size: .
v_call: TRBV19

cdr3_aa: CASSPRQGLMNTEAFF
cdr3_nt: TGTGCCAGCAGCCCCAGACAGGGGCTTATGAACACTGAAGCTTTCTTT
cdr3_length: 16
j_call: TRBJ1-1
d_call: TRBD1
clone_size: .
v_call: TRBV7-9

cdr3_aa: CASSHKSGSGKQYF
cdr3_nt: TGTGCCAGCAGTCACAAGAGCGGGAGCGGCAAGCAGTACTTC
cdr3_length: 14
j_call: TRBJ2-7
d_call: TRBD2
clone_size: .
v_call: TRBV6-5

cdr3_aa: CAANRDTLYEQYF
cdr3_nt: TGTGCCGCGAACCGGGACACCCTATACGAGCAGTACTTC
cdr3_length: 13
j_call: TRBJ2-7
d_call: .
clone_size: .
v_call: TRBV30

cdr3_aa: CASSPEGRGPTQPQHF
cdr3_nt: TGTGCCAGCAGCCCGGAGGGCAGGGGGCCGACGCAGCCCCAGCATTTT
cdr3_length: 16
j_call: TRBJ1-5
d_call: TRBD1
clone_size: once
v_call: TRBV28

cdr3_aa: CAVGQAVASETQYF
cdr3_nt: TGTGCCGTAGGACAGGCCGTTGCGTCGGAGACCCAGTACTTC
cdr3_length: 14
j_call: TRBJ2-5
d_call: TRBD1
clone_size: few
v_call: TRBV6-1

cdr3_aa: CASRQAGGNTEAFF
cdr3_nt: TGTGCCAGCAGGCAGGCAGGGGGGAACACTGAAGCTTTCTTT
cdr3_length: 14
j_call: TRBJ1-1
d_call: TRBD1
clone_size: .
v_call: TRBV7-9

cdr3_aa: CASRPGTGPNSPLHF
cdr3_nt: TGTGCCAGCAGACCCGGGACAGGGCCGAATTCACCCCTCCACTTT
cdr3_length: 15
j_call: TRBJ1-6
d_call: TRBD1
clone_size: .
v_call: TRBV28

cdr3_aa: CASSPDRGWQPQHF
cdr3_nt: TGCGCCAGCAGCCCGGACAGGGGGTGGCAGCCCCAGCATTTT
cdr3_length: 14
j_call: TRBJ1-5
d_call: TRBD1
clone_size: .
v_call: TRBV4-3

cdr3_aa: CATGDYNEQFF
cdr3_nt: TGTGCCACCGGGGACTACAATGAGCAGTTCTTC
cdr3_length: 11
j_call: TRBJ2-1
d_call: .
clone_size: .
v_call: TRBV7-6